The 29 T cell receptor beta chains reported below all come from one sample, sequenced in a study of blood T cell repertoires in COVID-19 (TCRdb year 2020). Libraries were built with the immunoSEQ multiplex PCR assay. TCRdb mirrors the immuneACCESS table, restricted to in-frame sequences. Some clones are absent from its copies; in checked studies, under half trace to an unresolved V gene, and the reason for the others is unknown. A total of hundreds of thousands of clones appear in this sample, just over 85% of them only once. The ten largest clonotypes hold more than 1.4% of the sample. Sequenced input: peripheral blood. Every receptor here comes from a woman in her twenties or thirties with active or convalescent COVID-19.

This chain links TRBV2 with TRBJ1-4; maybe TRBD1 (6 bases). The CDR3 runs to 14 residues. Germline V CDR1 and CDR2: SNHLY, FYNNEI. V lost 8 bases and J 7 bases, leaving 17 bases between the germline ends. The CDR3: CASAPGQGAEKLFF. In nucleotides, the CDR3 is TGTGCCAGCGCCCCGGGACAAGGGGCTGAAAAACTGTTTTTT.

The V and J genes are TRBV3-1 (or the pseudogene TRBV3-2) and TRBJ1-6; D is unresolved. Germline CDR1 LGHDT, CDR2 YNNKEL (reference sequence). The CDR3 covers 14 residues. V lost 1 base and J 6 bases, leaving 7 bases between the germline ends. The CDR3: CASSQGTFNSPLHF. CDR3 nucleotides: TGTGCCAGCAGCCAAGGGACTTTTAATTCACCCCTCCACTTT.

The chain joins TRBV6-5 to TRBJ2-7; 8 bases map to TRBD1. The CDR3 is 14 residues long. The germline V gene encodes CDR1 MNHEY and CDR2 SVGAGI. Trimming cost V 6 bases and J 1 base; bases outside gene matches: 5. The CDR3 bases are TGTGCCAGCAGGGGGACAGGCCGATCCTACGAGCAGTACTTC. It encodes CASRGTGRSYEQYF.

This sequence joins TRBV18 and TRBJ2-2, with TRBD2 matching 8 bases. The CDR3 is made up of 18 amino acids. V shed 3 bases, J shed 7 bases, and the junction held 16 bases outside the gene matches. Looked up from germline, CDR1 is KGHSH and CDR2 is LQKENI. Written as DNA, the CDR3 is TGTGCCAGCTCACCCCCCGGCGGGAGGACTGTGGACATCGGGGAGCTGTTTTTT. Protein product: CASSPPGGRTVDIGELFF.

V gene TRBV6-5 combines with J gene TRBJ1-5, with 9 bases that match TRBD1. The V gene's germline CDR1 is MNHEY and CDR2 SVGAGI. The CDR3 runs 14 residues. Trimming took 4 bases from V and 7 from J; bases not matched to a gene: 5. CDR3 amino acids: CASSLTGGGQPQHF. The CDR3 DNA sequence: TGTGCCAGCAGTTTAACAGGGGGCGGGCAGCCCCAGCATTTT.

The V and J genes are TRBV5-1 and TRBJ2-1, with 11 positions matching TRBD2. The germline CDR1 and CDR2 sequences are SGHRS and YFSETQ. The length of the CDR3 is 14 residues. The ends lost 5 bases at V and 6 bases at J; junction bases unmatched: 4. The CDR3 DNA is TGCGCCAGCAGGCTAGCGGGAGGAAGCAATGAGCAGTTCTTC. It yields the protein CASRLAGGSNEQFF.

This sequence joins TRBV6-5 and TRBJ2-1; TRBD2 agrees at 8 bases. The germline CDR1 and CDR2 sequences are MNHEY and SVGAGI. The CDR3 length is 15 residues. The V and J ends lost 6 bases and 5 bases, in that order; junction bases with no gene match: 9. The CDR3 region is CASRVSGLVNNEQFF. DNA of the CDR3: TGTGCCAGCAGGGTTTCGGGACTAGTGAACAATGAGCAGTTCTTC.

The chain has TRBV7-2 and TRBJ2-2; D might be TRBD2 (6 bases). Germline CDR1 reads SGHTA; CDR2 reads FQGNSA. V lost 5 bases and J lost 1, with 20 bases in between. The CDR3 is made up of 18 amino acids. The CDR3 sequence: CASSRKGRTLKNTGELFF. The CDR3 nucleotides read TGTGCCAGCAGCCGCAAAGGGAGGACCCTAAAGAACACCGGGGAGCTGTTTTTT.

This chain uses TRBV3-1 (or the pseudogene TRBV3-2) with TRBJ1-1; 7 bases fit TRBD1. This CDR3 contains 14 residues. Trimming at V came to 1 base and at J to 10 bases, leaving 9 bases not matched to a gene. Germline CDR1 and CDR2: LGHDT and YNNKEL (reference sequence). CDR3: CASSQGRDRGRAFF. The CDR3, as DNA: TGTGCCAGCAGCCAAGGTCGGGACAGAGGTAGAGCTTTCTTT.

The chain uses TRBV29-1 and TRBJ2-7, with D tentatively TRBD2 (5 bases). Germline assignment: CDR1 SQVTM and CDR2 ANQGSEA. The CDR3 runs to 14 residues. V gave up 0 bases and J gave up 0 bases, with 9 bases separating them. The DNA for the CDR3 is TGCAGCGTTGAAGACGAAGGGAGCTCCTACGAGCAGTACTTC. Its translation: CSVEDEGSSYEQYF.

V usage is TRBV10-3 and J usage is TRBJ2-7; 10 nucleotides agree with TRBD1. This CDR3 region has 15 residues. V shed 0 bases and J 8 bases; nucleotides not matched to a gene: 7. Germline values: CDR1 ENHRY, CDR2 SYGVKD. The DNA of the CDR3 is TGTGCCATCAGTGAGTCAAAGGGACAGGGGACAAAGCAGTACTTC. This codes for CAISESKGQGTKQYF.

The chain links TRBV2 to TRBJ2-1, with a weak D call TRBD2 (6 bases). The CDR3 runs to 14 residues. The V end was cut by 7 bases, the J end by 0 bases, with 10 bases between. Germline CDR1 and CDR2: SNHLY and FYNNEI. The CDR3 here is CASTPGVSYNEQFF. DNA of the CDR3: TGTGCCAGCACTCCGGGAGTCTCCTACAATGAGCAGTTCTTC.

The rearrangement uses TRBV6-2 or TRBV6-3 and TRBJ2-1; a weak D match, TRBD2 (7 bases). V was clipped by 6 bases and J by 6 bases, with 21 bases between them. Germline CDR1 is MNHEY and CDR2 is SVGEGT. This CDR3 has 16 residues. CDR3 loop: CASSLTMGGPFNEQFF. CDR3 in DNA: TGTGCCAGCAGCCTCACAATGGGGGGGCCTTTCAATGAGCAGTTCTTC.

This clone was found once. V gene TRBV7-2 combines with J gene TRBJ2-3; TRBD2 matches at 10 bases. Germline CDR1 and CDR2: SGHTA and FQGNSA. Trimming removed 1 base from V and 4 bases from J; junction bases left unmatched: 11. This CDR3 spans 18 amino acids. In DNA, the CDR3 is TGTGCCAGCAGCTTAGAAGGACTAGCGGAATTTTTATCAGATACGCAGTATTTT. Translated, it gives CASSLEGLAEFLSDTQYF.

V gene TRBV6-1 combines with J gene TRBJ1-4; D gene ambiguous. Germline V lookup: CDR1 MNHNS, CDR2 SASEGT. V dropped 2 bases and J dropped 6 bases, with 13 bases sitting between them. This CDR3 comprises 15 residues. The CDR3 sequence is CASSERELVYEKLFF. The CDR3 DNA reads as TGTGCCAGCAGTGAAAGGGAGTTGGTTTATGAAAAACTGTTTTTT.

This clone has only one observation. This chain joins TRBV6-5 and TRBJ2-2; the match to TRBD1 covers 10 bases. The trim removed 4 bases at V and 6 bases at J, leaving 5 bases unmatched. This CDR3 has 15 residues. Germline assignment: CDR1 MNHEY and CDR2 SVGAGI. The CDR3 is CASSFDRGRPGELFF. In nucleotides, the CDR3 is TGTGCCAGCAGTTTTGACAGGGGGCGACCCGGGGAGCTGTTTTTT.

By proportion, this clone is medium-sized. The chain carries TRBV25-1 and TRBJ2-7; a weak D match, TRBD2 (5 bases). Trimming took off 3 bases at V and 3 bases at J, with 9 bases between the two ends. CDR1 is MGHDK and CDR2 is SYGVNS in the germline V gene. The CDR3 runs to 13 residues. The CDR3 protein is CASSEEVFYEQYF. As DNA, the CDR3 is TGTGCCAGCAGTGAGGAGGTCTTCTACGAGCAGTACTTC.

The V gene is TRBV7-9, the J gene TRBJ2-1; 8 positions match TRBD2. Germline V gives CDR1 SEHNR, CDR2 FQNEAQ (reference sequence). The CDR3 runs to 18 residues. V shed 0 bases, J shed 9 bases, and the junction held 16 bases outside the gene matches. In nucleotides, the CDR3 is TGTGCCAGCAGCTTAGCGAGTGAGCGGGAGTACGTTGGTGGTGAGCAGTTCTTC. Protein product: CASSLASEREYVGGEQFF.

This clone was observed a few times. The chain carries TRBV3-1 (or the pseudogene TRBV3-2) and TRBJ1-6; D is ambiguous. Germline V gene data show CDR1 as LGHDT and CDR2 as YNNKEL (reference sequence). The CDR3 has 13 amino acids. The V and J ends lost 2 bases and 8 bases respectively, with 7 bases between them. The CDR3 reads CASSQSRDSPLHF. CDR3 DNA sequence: TGTGCCAGCAGCCAATCCCGGGATTCACCCCTCCACTTT.

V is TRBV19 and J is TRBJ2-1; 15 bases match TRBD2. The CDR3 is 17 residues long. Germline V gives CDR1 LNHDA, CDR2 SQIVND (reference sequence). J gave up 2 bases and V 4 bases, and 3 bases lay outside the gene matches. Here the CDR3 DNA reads TGTGCCAGTAGTAAGGGGACTAGCGGGGGGACCTACAATGAGCAGTTCTTC. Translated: CASSKGTSGGTYNEQFF.

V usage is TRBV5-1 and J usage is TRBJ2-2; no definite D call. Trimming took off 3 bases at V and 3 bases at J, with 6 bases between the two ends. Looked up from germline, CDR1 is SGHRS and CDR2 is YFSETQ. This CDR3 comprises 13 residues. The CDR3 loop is CASSYYYTGELFF. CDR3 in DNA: TGCGCCAGCAGCTATTATTACACCGGGGAGCTGTTTTTT.

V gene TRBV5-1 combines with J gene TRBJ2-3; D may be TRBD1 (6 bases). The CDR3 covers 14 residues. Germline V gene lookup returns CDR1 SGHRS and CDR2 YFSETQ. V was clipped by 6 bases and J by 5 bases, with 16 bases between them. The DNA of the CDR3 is TGCGCCAGCAACAGGGAAAGCCCCGGAGATACGCAGTATTTT. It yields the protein CASNRESPGDTQYF.

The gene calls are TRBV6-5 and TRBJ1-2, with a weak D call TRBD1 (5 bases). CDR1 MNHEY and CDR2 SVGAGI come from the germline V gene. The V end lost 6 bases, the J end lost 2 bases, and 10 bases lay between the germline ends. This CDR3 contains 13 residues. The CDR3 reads CASRLDRNYGYTF. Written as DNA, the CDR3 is TGTGCCAGCAGGCTAGACAGAAACTATGGCTACACCTTC.

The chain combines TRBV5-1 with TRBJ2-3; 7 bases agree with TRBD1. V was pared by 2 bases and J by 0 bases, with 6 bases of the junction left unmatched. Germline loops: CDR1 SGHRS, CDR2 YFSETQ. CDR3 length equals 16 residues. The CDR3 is CASSLTPGQSTDTQYF. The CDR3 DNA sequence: TGCGCCAGCAGCTTAACCCCGGGACAGAGCACAGATACGCAGTATTTT.

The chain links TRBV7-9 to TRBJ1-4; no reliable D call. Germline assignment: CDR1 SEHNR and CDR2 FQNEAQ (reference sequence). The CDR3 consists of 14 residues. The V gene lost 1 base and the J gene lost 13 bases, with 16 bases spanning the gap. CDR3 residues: CASSLEPGLTVLFF. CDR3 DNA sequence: TGTGCCAGCAGCTTAGAACCGGGTCTCACGGTACTGTTTTTT.

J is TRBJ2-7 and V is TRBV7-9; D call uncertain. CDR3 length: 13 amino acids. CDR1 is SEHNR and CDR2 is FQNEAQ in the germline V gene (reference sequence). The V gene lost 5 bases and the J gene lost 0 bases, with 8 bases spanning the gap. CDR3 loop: CASSQSSSYEQYF. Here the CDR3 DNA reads TGTGCCAGCAGCCAATCGAGCTCCTACGAGCAGTACTTC.

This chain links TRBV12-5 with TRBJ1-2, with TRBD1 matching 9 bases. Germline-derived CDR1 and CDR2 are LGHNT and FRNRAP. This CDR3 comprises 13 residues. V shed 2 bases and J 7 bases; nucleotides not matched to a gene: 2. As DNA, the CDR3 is TGTGCTAGTGGTTTGCCACAGGGGGCTGGCTACACCTTC. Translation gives CASGLPQGAGYTF.

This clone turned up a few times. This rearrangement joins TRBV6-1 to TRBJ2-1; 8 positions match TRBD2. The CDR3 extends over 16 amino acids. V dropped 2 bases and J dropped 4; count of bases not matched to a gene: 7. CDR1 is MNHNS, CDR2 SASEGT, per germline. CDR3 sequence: CASSETSGSSYNEQFF. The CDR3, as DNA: TGTGCCAGCAGTGAAACCAGCGGGAGTTCTTACAATGAGCAGTTCTTC.

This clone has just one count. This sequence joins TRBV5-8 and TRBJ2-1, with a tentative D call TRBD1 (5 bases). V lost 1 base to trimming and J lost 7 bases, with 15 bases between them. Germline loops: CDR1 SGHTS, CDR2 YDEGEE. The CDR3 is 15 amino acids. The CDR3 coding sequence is TGTGCCAGCAGCTTGAGGCTGCTCAGGGTGAATGAGCAGTTCTTC. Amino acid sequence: CASSLRLLRVNEQFF. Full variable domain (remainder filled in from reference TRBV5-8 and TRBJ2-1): EAGVTQSPTHLIKTRGQQATLRCSPISGHTSVYWYQQALGLGLQFLLWYDEGEERNRGNFPPRFSGRQFPNYSSELNVNALELEDSALYLCASSLRLLRVNEQFFGPGTRLTVL.